Given below is one TCR beta chain in context. The data are from a study of CD8 T cells in Susac syndrome. The CDR3 spans 12 residues. The germline V gene has CDR1 SEHNR and CDR2 FQNEAQ (reference sequence). V was pared by 5 bases and J by 7 bases, with 12 bases between. RNA, at about 0.5 to 1 ug, was reverse transcribed with random hexamers. TCRdb passed the immunoSEQ multiplex PCR reads through MiXCR, listing each CDR3 protein once. The data show 250,000 to 350,000 distinct CDR3 sequences, with about 88% seen just once and about 0.11% held by the top ten. In blood CD8+ and CD4+ T cells, TCR beta underwent sequencing.

The origin of this receptor is a human donor with multiple sclerosis. This chain uses TRBV7-9 with TRBJ2-7; D is perhaps TRBD1 (6 bases). The sample consisted of CD8+ T cells from PBMCs. CDR3 in amino acids: CASSEGEWEQYF. The CDR3 nucleotides read TGTGCCAGCAGCGAGGGGGAGTGGGAGCAGTACTTC.